These 11 T cell receptor beta chains came from one sample sequenced in a study of preoperative IRX-2 immunotherapy in early breast cancer. Sequencing was performed with immunoSEQ multiplex PCR; in TCRdb, only in-frame clones are kept and a portion is missing. The sample consists of around 62,000 clones, 94% of them appearing once. The treatment: preoperative locoregional IRX-2 cytokine immunotherapy. This material was collected from a patient treated with IRX-2 immunotherapy. The receptors were sampled from a human donor with breast cancer.

The chain has TRBV7-9 and TRBJ1-3; no firm D call. The V end was cut by 4 bases, the J end by 0 bases, with 10 bases between. The length of the CDR3 is 15 residues. CDR1 and CDR2 from the germline V gene are SEHNR and FQNEAQ (reference sequence). This chain's CDR3 is CASSSYADSGNTIYF. CDR3 DNA: TGTGCCAGCAGCTCATACGCCGACTCTGGAAACACCATATATTTT.

The gene calls are TRBV6-5 and TRBJ2-7; D might be TRBD2 (7 bases). This CDR3 region has 16 residues. Germline CDR1 is MNHEY and CDR2 is SVGAGI. Trimming shortened V by 3 bases and J by 3 bases, and 18 bases separated the two germline ends. CDR3 coding DNA: TGTGCCAGCAGTTATGTGGGGGCGGGGAGGGGCTACGAGCAGTACTTC. This sequence encodes CASSYVGAGRGYEQYF.

In the case of this clone: This sample includes further DNA sequences coding for the same CDR3. The chain links TRBV7-9 to TRBJ1-2, with 7 bases aligning to TRBD1. CDR3 length: 13 residues. V lost 4 bases and J lost 4; bases outside the gene matches: 3. In germline, CDR1 is SEHNR, CDR2 FQNEAQ (reference sequence). The CDR3 bases are TGTGCCAGCAGCTCGACAGGGATCTATGGCTACACCTTC. This codes for CASSSTGIYGYTF.

This chain connects TRBV6-6 to TRBJ2-4; 7 bases map to TRBD1. V lost 3 bases to trimming and J lost 6 bases; unmatched junction nucleotides: 8. This CDR3 comprises 15 residues. Germline-derived CDR1 and CDR2 are MNHNY and SVGAGI (reference sequence). The CDR3 region has the DNA TGTGCCAGCAGTTATACCGGGACAGACAGAAACATTCAGTACTTC. Amino acid sequence: CASSYTGTDRNIQYF.

The V gene is TRBV2, the J gene TRBJ1-4; a weak D match, TRBD1 (6 bases). V was pared by 4 bases and J by 5 bases, with 26 bases between. Germline loops: CDR1 SNHLY, CDR2 FYNNEI. This CDR3 contains 19 residues. CDR3 amino acids: CASSVLSRGRRDRNEKLFF. CDR3 in DNA: TGTGCCAGCAGTGTGTTAAGTAGGGGGAGACGAGATAGAAATGAAAAACTGTTTTTT.

CDR3: CAISESNRGSSGNTIYF. Written as DNA, the CDR3 is TGTGCCATCAGTGAGTCGAACAGGGGAAGCTCTGGAAACACCATATATTTT. V gene TRBV10-3 combines with J gene TRBJ1-3; 7 bases are a match to TRBD1. V lost 0 bases to trimming and J lost 0 bases; unmatched junction nucleotides: 5. CDR3 size: 17 residues. Per the germline V gene, CDR1 is ENHRY and CDR2 is SYGVKD.

The chain uses TRBV6-5 and TRBJ1-1, with D possibly TRBD1 on 6 matching bases. Trimming removed 0 bases from V and 0 bases from J, with 8 bases in between. CDR1 is MNHEY and CDR2 is SVGAGI in the germline V gene. The CDR3 consists of 15 residues. This chain's CDR3 is CASSYSGTLNTEAFF. As DNA, the CDR3 is TGTGCCAGCAGTTACTCGGGGACATTGAACACTGAAGCTTTCTTT.

The chain has TRBV7-8 and TRBJ1-1; D call uncertain. This CDR3 spans 13 amino acids. V dropped 1 base and J dropped 5 bases, with 8 bases sitting between them. Germline V gives CDR1 SGHVS, CDR2 FQNEAQ. The CDR3 DNA reads TGTGCCAGCAGCTTAGGGGTAGGGACTGAAGCTTTCTTT. It codes for CASSLGVGTEAFF.

The gene calls are TRBV28 and TRBJ1-4; TRBD1 is a possible D gene (6 bases). Per the germline V gene, CDR1 is MDHEN and CDR2 is SYDVKM. The CDR3 sequence is 13 residues long. Trimming pared 5 bases from V and 8 bases from J, leaving 12 bases between. CDR3 loop: CASSMQGWEKLFF. The CDR3, as DNA: TGTGCCAGCAGTATGCAGGGGTGGGAAAAACTGTTTTTT. Full variable domain (remainder filled in from reference TRBV28 and TRBJ1-4): DVKVTQSSRYLVKRTGEKVFLECVQDMDHENMFWYRQDPGLGLRLIYFSYDVKMKEKGDIPEGYSVSREKKERFSLILESASTNQTSMYLCASSMQGWEKLFFGSGTQLSVL.

The V call is TRBV30, the J call TRBJ2-6, with 7 bases identical to TRBD1. With V trimmed by 4 bases and J by 0 bases, 9 bases remained unmatched. The CDR3 is 17 residues long. The germline gives CDR1 GTSNPN, CDR2 SVGIG (reference sequence). The DNA of the CDR3 is TGTGCCTGGATACTCCCCCAGGGGGACTCTGGGGCCAACGTCCTGACTTTC. Encoded protein: CAWILPQGDSGANVLTF.

This chain joins TRBV7-2 and TRBJ2-7; 11 bases are a match to TRBD2. CDR3 length equals 16 residues. V lost 7 bases, J lost 2 bases, and 10 bases stayed unmatched. Germline CDR1 and CDR2: SGHTA and FQGNSA. CDR3 protein: CASIEAGTSGTYEQYF. The CDR3 DNA sequence: TGTGCCAGCATCGAAGCCGGGACTAGCGGAACCTACGAGCAGTACTTC.